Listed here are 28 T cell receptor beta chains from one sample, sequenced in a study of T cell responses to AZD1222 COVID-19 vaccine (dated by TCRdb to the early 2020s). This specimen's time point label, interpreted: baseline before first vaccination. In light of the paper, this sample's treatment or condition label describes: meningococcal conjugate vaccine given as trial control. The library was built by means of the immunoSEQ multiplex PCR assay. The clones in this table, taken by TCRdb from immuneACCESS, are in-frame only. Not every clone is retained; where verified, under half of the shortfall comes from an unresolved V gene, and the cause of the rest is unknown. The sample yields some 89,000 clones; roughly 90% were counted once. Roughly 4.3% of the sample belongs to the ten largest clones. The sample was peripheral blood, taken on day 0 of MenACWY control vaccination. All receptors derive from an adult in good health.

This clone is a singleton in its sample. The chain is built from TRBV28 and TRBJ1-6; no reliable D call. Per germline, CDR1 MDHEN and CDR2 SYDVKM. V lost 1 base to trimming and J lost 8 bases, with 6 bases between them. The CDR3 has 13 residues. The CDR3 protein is CASSLSRDSPLHF. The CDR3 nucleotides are TGTGCCAGCAGTTTATCGCGGGATTCACCCCTCCACTTT.

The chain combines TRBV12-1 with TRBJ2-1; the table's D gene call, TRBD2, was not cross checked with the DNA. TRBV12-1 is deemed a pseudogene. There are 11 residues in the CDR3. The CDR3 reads CASNYYNEQFF. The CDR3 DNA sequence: TGTGCCAGCAATTATTACAATGAGCAGTTCTTC.

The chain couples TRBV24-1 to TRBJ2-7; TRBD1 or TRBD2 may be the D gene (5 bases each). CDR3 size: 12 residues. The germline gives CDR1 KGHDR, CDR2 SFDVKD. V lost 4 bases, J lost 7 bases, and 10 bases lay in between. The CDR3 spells CATSDREQEQYF. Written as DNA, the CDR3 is TGTGCCACCAGTGACAGGGAGCAAGAGCAGTACTTC.

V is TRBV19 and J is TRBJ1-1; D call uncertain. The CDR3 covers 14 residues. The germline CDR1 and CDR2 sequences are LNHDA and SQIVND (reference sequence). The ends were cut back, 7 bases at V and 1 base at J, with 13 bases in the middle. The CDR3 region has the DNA TGTGCCAGTATAGGGAGGTACGGGAACACTGAAGCTTTCTTT. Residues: CASIGRYGNTEAFF.

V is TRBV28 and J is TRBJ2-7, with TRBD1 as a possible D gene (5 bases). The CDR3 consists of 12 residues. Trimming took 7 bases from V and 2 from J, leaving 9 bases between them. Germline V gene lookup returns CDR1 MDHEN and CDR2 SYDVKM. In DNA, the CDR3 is TGTGCCAGCAAGGGGTGGACCTACGAGCAGTACTTC. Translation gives CASKGWTYEQYF.

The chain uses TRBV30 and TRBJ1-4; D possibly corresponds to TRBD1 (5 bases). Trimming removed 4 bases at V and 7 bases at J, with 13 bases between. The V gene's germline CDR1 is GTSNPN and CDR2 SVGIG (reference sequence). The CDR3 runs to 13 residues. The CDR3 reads CAWKPNQGEKLFF. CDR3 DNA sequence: TGTGCCTGGAAACCTAACCAGGGTGAAAAACTGTTTTTT.

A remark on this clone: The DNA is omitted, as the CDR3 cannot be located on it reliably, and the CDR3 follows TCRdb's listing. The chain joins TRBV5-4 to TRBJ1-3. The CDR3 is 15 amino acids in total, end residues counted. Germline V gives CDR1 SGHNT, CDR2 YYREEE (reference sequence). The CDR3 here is CASSFGAGSGNTIYF.

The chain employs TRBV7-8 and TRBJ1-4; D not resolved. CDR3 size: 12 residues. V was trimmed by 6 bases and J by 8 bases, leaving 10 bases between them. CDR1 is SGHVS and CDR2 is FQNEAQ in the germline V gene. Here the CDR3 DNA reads TGTGCCAGCAGAAGGGCCGAAGAAAAACTGTTTTTT. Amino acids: CASRRAEEKLFF.

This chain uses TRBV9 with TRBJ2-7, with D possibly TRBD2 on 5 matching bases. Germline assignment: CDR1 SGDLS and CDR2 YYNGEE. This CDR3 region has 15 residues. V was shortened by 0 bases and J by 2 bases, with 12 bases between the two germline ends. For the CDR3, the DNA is TGTGCCAGCAGCGTAGCTTTAGGACTCACCTACGAGCAGTACTTC. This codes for CASSVALGLTYEQYF.

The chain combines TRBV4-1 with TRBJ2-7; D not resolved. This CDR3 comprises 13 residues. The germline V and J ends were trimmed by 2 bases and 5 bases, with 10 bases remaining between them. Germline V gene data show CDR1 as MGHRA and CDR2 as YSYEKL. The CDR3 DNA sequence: TGCGCCAGCAGCCAAACAAGGGATAACGAGCAGTACTTC. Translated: CASSQTRDNEQYF.

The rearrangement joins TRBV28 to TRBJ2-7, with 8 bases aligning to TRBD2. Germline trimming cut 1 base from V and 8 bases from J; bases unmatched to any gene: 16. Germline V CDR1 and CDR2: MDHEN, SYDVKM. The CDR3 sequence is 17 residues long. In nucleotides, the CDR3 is TGTGCCAGCAGTTTATCGAATTTGATCGGGGGGGTAATGAAGCAGTACTTC. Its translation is CASSLSNLIGGVMKQYF.

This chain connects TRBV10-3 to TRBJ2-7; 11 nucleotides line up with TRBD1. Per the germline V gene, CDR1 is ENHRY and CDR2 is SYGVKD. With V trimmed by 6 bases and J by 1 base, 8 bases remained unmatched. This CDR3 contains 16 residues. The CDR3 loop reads CAIRMGDRGSSYEQYF. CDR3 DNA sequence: TGTGCCATCAGGATGGGGGACAGGGGGTCTTCCTACGAGCAGTACTTC.

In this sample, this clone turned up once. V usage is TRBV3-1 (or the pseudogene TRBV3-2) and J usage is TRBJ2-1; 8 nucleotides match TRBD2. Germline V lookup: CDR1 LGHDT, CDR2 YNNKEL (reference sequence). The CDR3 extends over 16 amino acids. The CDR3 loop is CAFQVAGYSTYNEQFF. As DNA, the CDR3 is TGTGCGTTTCAGGTAGCGGGATATAGCACCTACAATGAGCAGTTCTTC.

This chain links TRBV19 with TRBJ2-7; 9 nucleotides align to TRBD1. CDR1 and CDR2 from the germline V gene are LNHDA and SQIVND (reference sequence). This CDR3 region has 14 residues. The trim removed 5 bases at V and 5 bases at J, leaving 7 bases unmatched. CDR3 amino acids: CASSLRDRDHEQYF. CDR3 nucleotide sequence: TGTGCCAGTAGTCTCCGGGACAGGGACCACGAGCAGTACTTC.

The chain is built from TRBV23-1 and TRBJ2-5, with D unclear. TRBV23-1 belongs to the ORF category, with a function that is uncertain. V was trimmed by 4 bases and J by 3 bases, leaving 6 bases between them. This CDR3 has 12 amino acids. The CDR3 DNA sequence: TGCGCCAGCAGTCTAGGGAAAGAGACCCAGTACTTC. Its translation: CASSLGKETQYF.

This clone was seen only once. CDR3 DNA: TGTGCCAGCAGTTTTAAGGGACTAGCTGATACGCAGTATTTT. This codes for CASSFKGLADTQYF. This chain uses TRBV28 with TRBJ2-3, with 9 bases matching TRBD2. The V gene end was trimmed by 3 bases and the J gene end by 6 bases; junction bases not matched to a gene: 4. The CDR3 contains 14 residues. Germline-derived CDR1 and CDR2 are MDHEN and SYDVKM. The whole variable domain, filled in from reference TRBV28 and TRBJ2-3, reads DVKVTQSSRYLVKRTGEKVFLECVQDMDHENMFWYRQDPGLGLRLIYFSYDVKMKEKGDIPEGYSVSREKKERFSLILESASTNQTSMYLCASSFKGLADTQYFGPGTRLTVL.

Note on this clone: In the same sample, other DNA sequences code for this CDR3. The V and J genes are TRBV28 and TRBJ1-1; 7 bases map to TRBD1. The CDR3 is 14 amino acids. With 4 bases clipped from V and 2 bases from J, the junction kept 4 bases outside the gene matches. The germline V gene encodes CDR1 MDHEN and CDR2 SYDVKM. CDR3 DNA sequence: TGTGCCAGCAGTTCGGGACAGCTTAACACTGAAGCTTTCTTT. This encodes CASSSGQLNTEAFF.

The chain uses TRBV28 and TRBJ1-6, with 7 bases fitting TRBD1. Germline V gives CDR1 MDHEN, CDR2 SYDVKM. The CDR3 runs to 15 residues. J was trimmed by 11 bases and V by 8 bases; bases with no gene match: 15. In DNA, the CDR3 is TGTGCCAGCGCTCAAGGGACAGCTGGAAGGCCACCCCTCCACTTT. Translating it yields CASAQGTAGRPPLHF.

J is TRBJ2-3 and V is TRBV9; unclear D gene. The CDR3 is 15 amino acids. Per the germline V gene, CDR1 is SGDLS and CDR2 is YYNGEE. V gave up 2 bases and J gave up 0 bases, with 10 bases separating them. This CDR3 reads CASSVDGRSTDTQYF. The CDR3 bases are TGTGCCAGCAGCGTTGACGGGCGGAGCACAGATACGCAGTATTTT.

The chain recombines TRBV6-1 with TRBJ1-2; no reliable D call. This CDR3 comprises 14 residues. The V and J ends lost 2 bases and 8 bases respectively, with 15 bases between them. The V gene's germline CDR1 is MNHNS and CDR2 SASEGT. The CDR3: CASSELVTAGGYTF. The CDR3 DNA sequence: TGTGCCAGCAGTGAATTGGTGACGGCGGGAGGCTACACCTTC.

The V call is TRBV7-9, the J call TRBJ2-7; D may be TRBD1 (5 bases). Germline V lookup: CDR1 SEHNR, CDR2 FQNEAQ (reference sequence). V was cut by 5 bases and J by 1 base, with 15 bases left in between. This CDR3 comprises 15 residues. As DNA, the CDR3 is TGTGCCAGCAGCCCCCCCGCAGGGATGTCCTACGAGCAGTACTTC. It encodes CASSPPAGMSYEQYF.

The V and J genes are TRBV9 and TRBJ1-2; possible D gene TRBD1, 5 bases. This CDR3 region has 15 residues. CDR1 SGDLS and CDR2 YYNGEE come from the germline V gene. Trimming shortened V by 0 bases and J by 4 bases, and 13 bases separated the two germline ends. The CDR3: CASSVDPGTGYGYTF. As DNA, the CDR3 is TGTGCCAGCAGCGTAGATCCCGGGACGGGCTATGGCTACACCTTC.

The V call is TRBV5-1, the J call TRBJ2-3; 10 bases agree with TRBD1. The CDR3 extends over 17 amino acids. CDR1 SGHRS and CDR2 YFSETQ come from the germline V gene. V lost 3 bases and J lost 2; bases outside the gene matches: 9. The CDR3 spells CASSWSAGTGDTDTQYF. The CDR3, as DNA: TGCGCCAGCAGCTGGTCGGCCGGGACAGGGGACACAGATACGCAGTATTTT.

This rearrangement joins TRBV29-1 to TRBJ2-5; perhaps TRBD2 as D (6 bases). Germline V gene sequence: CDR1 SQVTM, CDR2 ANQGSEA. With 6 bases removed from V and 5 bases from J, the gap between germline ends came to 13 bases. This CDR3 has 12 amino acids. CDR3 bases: TGCAGCGTAAACCCCCGGGAGGAGACCCAGTACTTC. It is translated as CSVNPREETQYF. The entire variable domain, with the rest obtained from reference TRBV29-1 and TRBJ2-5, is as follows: SAVISQKPSRDICQRGTSLTIQCQVDSQVTMMFWYRQQPGQSLTLIATANQGSEATYESGFVIDKFPISRPNLTFSTLTVSNMSPEDSSIYLCSVNPREETQYFGPGTRLLVL.

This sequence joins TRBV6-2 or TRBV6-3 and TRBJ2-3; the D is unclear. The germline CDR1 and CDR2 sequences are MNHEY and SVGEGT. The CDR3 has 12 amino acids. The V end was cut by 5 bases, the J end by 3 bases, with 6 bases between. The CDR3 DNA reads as TGTGCCAGCAGTCCAGTGACAGATACGCAGTATTTT. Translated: CASSPVTDTQYF.

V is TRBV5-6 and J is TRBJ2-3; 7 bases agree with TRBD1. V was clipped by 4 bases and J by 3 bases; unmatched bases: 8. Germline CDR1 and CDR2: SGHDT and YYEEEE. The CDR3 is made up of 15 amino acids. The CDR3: CASSPTGAPTDTQYF. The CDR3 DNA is TGTGCCAGCAGCCCAACAGGGGCGCCTACAGATACGCAGTATTTT.

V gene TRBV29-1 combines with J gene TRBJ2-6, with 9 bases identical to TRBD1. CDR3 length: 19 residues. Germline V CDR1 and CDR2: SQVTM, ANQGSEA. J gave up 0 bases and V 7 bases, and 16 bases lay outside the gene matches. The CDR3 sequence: CSEVDRGHLWDSGANVLTF. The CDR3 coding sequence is TGCAGCGAGGTGGACAGGGGTCACCTCTGGGACTCTGGGGCCAACGTCCTGACTTTC.

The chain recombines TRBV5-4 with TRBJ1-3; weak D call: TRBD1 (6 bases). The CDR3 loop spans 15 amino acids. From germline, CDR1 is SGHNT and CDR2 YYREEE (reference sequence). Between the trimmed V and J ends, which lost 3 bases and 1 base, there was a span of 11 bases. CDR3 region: CASSWGPGSGNTIYF. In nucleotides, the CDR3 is TGTGCCAGCAGCTGGGGGCCGGGGTCTGGAAACACCATATATTTT.